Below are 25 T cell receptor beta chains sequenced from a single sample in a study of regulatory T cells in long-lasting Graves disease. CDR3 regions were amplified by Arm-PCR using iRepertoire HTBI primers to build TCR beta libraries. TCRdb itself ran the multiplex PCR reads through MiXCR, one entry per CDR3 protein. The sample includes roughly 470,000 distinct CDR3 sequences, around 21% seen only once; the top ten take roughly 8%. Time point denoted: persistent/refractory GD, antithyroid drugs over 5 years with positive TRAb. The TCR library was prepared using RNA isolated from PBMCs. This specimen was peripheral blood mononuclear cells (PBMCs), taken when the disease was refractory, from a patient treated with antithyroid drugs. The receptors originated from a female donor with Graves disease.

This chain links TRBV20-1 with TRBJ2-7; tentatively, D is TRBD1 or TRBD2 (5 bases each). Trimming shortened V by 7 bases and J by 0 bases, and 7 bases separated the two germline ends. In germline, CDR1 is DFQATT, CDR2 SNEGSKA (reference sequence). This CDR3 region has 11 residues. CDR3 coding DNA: TGCAGTGGGGGGACCTCCTACGAGCAGTACTTC. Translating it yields CSGGTSYEQYF.

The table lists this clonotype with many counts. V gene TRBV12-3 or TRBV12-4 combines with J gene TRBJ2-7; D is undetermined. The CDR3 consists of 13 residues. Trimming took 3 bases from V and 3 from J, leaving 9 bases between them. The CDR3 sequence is CASSFGYGYEQYF. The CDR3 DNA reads TGTGCCAGCAGTTTCGGATACGGCTACGAGCAGTACTTC.

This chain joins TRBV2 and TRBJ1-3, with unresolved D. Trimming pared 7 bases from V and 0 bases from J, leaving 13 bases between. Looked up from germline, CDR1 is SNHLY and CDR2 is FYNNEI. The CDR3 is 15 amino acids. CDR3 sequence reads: CASTRVQYSGNTIYF. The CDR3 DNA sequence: TGTGCCAGCACCCGGGTTCAATACTCTGGAAACACCATATATTTT.

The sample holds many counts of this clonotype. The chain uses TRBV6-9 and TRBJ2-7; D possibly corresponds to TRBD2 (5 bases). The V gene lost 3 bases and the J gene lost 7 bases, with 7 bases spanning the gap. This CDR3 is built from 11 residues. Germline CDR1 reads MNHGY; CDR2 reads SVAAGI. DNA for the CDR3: TGTGCCAGCAGTTACCGGGGAGAGCAGTACTTC. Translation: CASSYRGEQYF.

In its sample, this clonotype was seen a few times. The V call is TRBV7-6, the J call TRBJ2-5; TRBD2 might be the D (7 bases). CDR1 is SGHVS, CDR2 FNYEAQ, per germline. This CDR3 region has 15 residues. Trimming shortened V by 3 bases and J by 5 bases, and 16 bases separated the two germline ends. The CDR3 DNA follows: TGTGCCAGCAGCTTGGGGGGGCCACGGGTTGAGACCCAGTACTTC. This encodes CASSLGGPRVETQYF.

The CDR3 sequence is CASSLTGTGIYEAFF. The CDR3 nucleotides are TGTGCCAGCAGCTTAACGGGGACAGGGATTTATGAAGCTTTCTTT. V usage is TRBV7-3 and J usage is TRBJ1-1, with 9 bases fitting TRBD1. This CDR3 has 15 amino acids. The J segment lost 7 bases and the V segment lost 0 bases, leaving 6 bases of the junction unmatched. The V gene's germline CDR1 is SGHTA and CDR2 FQGTGA.

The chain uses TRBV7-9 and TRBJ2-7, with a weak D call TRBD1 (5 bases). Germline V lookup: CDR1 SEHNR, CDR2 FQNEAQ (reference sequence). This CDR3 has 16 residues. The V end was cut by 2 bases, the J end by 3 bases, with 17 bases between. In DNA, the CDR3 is TGTGCCAGCAGCTTAAGCCCGTCTAGGGGTGTCTACGAGCAGTACTTC. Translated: CASSLSPSRGVYEQYF.

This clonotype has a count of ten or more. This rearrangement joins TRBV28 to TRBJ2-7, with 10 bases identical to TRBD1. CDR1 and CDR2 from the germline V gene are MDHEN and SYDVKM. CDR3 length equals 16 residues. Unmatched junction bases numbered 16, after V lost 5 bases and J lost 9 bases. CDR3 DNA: TGTGCCAGCAGTCCACCCCCGGGACAGGGGTTGGGAGGGCAGTACTTC. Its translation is CASSPPPGQGLGGQYF.

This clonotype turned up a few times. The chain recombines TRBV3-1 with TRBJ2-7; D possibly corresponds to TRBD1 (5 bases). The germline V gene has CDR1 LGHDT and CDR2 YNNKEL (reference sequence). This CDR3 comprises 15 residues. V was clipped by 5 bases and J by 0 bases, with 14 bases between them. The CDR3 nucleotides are TGTGCCAGCAGCTGGACATTTCATAGCTCCTACGAGCAGTACTTC. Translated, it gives CASSWTFHSSYEQYF.

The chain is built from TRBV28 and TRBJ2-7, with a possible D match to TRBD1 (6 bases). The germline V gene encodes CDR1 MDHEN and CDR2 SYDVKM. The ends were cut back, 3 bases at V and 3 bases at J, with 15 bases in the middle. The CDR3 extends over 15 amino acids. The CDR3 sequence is CASSFPGQGDYEQYF. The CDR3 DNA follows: TGTGCCAGCAGTTTCCCGGGACAAGGGGACTACGAGCAGTACTTC.

The chain's CDR3 is CATADREGLAGASSTDTQYF. The CDR3 coding sequence is TGTGCCACTGCGGACAGGGAAGGACTAGCGGGAGCGTCTAGCACAGATACGCAGTATTTT. V usage is TRBV24-1 and J usage is TRBJ2-3; 13 bases line up with TRBD2. Losses at the gene ends were 10 bases for V and 0 bases for J; bases not matched to a gene: 18. This CDR3 is 20 amino acids long. Per the germline V gene, CDR1 is KGHDR and CDR2 is SFDVKD.

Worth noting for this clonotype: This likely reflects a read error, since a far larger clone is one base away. CDR3 sequence (DNA): TGTGCCAGCAGTTTTGTAGATCGAGAGACCCAGTACTTC. It translates to CASSFVDRETQYF. The chain is built from TRBV7-9 and TRBJ2-5; D not certain. CDR3 length: 13 residues. CDR1 and CDR2 from the germline V gene are SEHNR and FQNEAQ (reference sequence). V shed 6 bases and J shed 4 bases, with 12 bases lying between them.

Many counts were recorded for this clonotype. The CDR3 protein is CASRLGGYEQYF. CDR3 nucleotides: TGTGCCAGCAGGCTCGGGGGTTACGAGCAGTACTTC. V gene TRBV2 combines with J gene TRBJ2-7; perhaps TRBD2 as D (6 bases). Looked up from germline, CDR1 is SNHLY and CDR2 is FYNNEI. CDR3 length: 12 residues. V was pared by 6 bases and J by 4 bases, with 10 bases between.

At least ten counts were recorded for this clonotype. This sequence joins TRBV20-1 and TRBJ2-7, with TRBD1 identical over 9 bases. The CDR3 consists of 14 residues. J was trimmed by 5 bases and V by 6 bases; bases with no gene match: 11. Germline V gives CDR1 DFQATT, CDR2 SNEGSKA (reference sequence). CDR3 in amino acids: CSAHPGTGSDEQYF. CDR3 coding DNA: TGCAGTGCCCACCCCGGGACAGGGTCCGACGAGCAGTACTTC.

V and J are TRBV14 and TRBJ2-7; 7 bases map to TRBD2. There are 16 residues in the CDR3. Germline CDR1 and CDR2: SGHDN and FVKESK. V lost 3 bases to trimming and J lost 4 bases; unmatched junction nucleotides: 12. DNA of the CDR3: TGTGCCAGCAGCCACCCGGAGAATAGCGGGCGGTACGAGCAGTACTTC. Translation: CASSHPENSGRYEQYF.

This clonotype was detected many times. CDR3 in DNA: TGTGCCAGCAGCTTACCTAGCCAGGAGGAGACCCAGTACTTC. It is translated as CASSLPSQEETQYF. The rearrangement joins TRBV13 to TRBJ2-5; weak D call: TRBD2 (5 bases). The V end lost 2 bases, the J end lost 5 bases, and 12 bases lay between the germline ends. The CDR3 runs to 14 residues. Germline values: CDR1 PRHDT, CDR2 FYEKMQ (reference sequence).

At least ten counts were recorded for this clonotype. CDR3 sequence: CATSENRAQETQYF. DNA for the CDR3: TGTGCCACCAGTGAAAACAGGGCCCAAGAGACCCAGTACTTC. This rearrangement joins TRBV24-1 to TRBJ2-5; perhaps TRBD1 as D (6 bases). The CDR3 totals 14 residues. V was cut by 4 bases and J by 1 base, with 9 bases left in between. Per the germline V gene, CDR1 is KGHDR and CDR2 is SFDVKD.

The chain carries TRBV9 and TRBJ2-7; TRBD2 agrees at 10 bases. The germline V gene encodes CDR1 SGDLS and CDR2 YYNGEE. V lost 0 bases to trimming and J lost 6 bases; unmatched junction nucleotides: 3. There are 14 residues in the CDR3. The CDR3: CASSVVGTSVEQYF. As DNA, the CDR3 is TGTGCCAGCAGCGTAGTGGGGACTAGCGTCGAGCAGTACTTC.

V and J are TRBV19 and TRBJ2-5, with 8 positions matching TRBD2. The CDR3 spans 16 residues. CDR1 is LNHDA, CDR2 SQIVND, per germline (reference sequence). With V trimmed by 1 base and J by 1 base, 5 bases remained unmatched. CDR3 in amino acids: CASSIVGAGVQETQYF. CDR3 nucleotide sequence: TGTGCCAGTAGTATAGTGGGAGCGGGAGTCCAAGAGACCCAGTACTTC. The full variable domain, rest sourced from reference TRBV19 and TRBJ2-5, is DGGITQSPKYLFRKEGQNVTLSCEQNLNHDAMYWYRQDPGQGLRLIYYSQIVNDFQKGDIAEGYSVSREKKESFPLTVTSAQKNPTAFYLCASSIVGAGVQETQYFGPGTRLLVL.

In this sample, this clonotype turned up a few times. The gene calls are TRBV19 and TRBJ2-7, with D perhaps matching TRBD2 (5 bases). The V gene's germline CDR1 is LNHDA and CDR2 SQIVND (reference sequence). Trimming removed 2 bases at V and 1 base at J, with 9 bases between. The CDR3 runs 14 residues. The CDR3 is CASSISGWSYEQYF. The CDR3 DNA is TGTGCCAGTAGTATAAGCGGATGGTCCTACGAGCAGTACTTC.

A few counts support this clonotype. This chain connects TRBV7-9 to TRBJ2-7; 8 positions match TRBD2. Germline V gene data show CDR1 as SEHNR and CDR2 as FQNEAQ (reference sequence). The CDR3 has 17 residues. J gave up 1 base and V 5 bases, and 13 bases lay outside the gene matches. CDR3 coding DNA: TGTGCCAGCAGCGGACTCATAGCGGGAAGTCATTCCTACGAGCAGTACTTC. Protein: CASSGLIAGSHSYEQYF.

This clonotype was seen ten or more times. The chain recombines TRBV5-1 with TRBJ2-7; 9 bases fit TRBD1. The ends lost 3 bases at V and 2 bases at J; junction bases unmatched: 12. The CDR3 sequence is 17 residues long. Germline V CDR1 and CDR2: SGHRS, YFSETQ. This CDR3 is CASSYNPRDRDAYEQYF. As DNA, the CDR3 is TGCGCCAGCAGCTACAACCCCCGGGACAGGGACGCCTACGAGCAGTACTTC.

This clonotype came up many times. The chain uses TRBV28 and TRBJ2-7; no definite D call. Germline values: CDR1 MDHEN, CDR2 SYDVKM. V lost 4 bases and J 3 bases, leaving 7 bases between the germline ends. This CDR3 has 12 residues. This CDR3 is CASSSANYEQYF. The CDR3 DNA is TGTGCCAGCAGTTCGGCAAACTACGAGCAGTACTTC.

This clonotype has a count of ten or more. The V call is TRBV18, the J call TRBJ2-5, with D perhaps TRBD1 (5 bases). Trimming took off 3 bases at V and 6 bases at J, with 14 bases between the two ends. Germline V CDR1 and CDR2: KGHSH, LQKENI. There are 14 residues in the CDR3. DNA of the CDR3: TGTGCCAGCTCACCTCCGGGCAGGGTGAAGACCCAGTACTTC. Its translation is CASSPPGRVKTQYF.

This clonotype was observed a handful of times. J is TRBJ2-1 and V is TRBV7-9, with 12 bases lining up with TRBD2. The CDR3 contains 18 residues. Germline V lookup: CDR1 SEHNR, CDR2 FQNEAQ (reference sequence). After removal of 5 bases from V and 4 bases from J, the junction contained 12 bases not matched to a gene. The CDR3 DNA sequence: TGTGCCAGCAGCAAACGAAGCACTGGACTAGCGGGGTACAATGAGCAGTTCTTC. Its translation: CASSKRSTGLAGYNEQFF.